The 14 T cell receptor beta chains in this list originate from one sample, sequenced in a study of T cells after somatic rescue of genetic block. TCRdb's table, derived via immunoSEQ multiplex PCR, lists solely in-frame clones and lacks some. Among roughly 110,000 clones listed, around 90% were seen once. Sequencing input: peripheral blood mononuclear cells (PBMCs). The source is a woman under 30.

The gene calls are TRBV28 and TRBJ1-2, with TRBD1 matching over 7 bases. Germline CDR1 is MDHEN and CDR2 is SYDVKM. CDR3 size: 17 residues. V shed 3 bases, J shed 2 bases, and the junction held 12 bases outside the gene matches. CDR3 residues: CASSFSDMEGANYGYTF. The CDR3 DNA is TGTGCCAGCAGTTTTTCGGATATGGAGGGGGCAAACTATGGCTACACCTTC.

This clone was observed once. The chain carries TRBV2 and TRBJ2-1; D remains unclear. The germline CDR1 and CDR2 sequences are SNHLY and FYNNEI. The V end was cut by 8 bases, the J end by 7 bases, with 6 bases between. The CDR3 totals 10 residues. CDR3 DNA sequence: TGTGCCAGCTTCGGAAATGAGCAGTTCTTC. Its translation: CASFGNEQFF.

The chain carries TRBV5-1 and TRBJ1-4, with unresolved D. V lost 3 bases to trimming and J lost 6 bases, with 15 bases between them. CDR3 length: 15 residues. The germline gives CDR1 SGHRS, CDR2 YFSETQ. CDR3 protein: CASSSGIQRDEKLFF. The CDR3, as DNA: TGCGCCAGCAGCTCGGGCATACAAAGGGATGAAAAACTGTTTTTT. Variable domain in full (rest from reference TRBV5-1 and TRBJ1-4): KAGVTQTPRYLIKTRGQQVTLSCSPISGHRSVSWYQQTPGQGLQFLFEYFSETQRNKGNFPGRFSGRQFSNSRSEMNVSTLELGDSALYLCASSSGIQRDEKLFFGSGTQLSVL.

The V call is TRBV28, the J call TRBJ1-3; D gene ambiguous. The CDR3 consists of 12 residues. V was cut by 9 bases and J by 4 bases, with 10 bases left in between. From germline, CDR1 is MDHEN and CDR2 SYDVKM. CDR3 nucleotide sequence: TGTGCCAGTGGACCGGCGGGAAACACCATATATTTT. The encoded protein is CASGPAGNTIYF.

The chain recombines TRBV11-2 with TRBJ1-4, with a possible D match to TRBD1 (5 bases). The V gene's germline CDR1 is SGHAT and CDR2 FQNNGV. The CDR3 totals 14 residues. V lost 3 bases and J lost 3, with 8 bases in between. In nucleotides, the CDR3 is TGTGCCAGCAGCTTGATGGGGGCTAATGAAAAACTGTTTTTT. Protein product: CASSLMGANEKLFF.

The chain uses TRBV30 and TRBJ1-4; 9 nucleotides align to TRBD1. The CDR3 is 15 amino acids. V lost 5 bases, J lost 0 bases, and 4 bases stayed unmatched. CDR1 and CDR2 from the germline V gene are GTSNPN and SVGIG (reference sequence). The CDR3: CAWGRQGATNEKLFF. The CDR3 DNA follows: TGTGCCTGGGGCCGACAGGGGGCAACTAATGAAAAACTGTTTTTT.

This rearrangement joins TRBV7-9 to TRBJ2-3, with 7 positions matching TRBD1. Unmatched junction bases numbered 14, after V lost 1 base and J lost 1 base. The CDR3 is 19 amino acids. Germline V gives CDR1 SEHNR, CDR2 FQNEAQ (reference sequence). The CDR3 loop reads CASSLGLINNRGGTDTQYF. DNA of the CDR3: TGTGCCAGCAGCTTAGGCCTGATAAACAACAGGGGAGGCACAGATACGCAGTATTTT.

This chain links TRBV28 with TRBJ2-1; 8 bases are a match to TRBD1. CDR3 length equals 15 residues. Germline V CDR1 and CDR2: MDHEN, SYDVKM. Trimming cost V 7 bases and J 8 bases; bases outside gene matches: 13. The CDR3 nucleotides are TGTGCCAGCACCCCGGGGGCAGGGGGCTGGTATGAGCAGTTCTTC. This translates into CASTPGAGGWYEQFF.

The chain joins TRBV4-3 to TRBJ1-3; no clear D gene. The CDR3 spans 14 residues. With 0 bases removed from V and 4 bases from J, the gap between germline ends came to 7 bases. Germline CDR1 and CDR2: LGHNA and YSLEER. The CDR3, as DNA: TGCGCCAGCAGCCAAGACCGGACGGGAAACACCATATATTTT. This encodes CASSQDRTGNTIYF.

The chain carries TRBV7-2 and TRBJ2-7, with a possible D match to TRBD1 (6 bases). CDR1 is SGHTA and CDR2 is FQGNSA in the germline V gene. Trimming took 6 bases from V and 2 from J, leaving 17 bases between them. The CDR3 has 15 amino acids. The CDR3, as DNA: TGTGCCAGCAGTCCTACTCGACAGGTCGCCTACGAGCAGTACTTC. Protein product: CASSPTRQVAYEQYF.

This chain connects TRBV7-7 to TRBJ2-7; maybe TRBD2 (6 bases). Deletions cut 1 base from V and 7 bases from J, with 14 bases between. The germline CDR1 and CDR2 sequences are SSHAT and FNYEAQ (reference sequence). The CDR3 length is 14 residues. CDR3 nucleotides: TGTGCCAGCAGCTTAGGTTCCGCTGGGGGGGAGCAGTACTTC. This sequence encodes CASSLGSAGGEQYF.

This clone was seen only a few times. Other DNA variants within this sample encode the same CDR3. This chain uses TRBV20-1 with TRBJ2-1, with unresolved D. Trimming took 3 bases from V and 4 from J, leaving 4 bases between them. The CDR3 contains 11 residues. Germline V gene lookup returns CDR1 DFQATT and CDR2 SNEGSKA (reference sequence). In nucleotides, the CDR3 is TGCAGTGCTAGGCAATACAATGAGCAGTTCTTC. This encodes CSARQYNEQFF.

In its sample, this clone was seen a few times. This chain uses TRBV27 with TRBJ1-2; 11 bases line up with TRBD1. Germline assignment: CDR1 MNHEY and CDR2 SMNVEV (reference sequence). The CDR3 covers 14 residues. The V gene end was trimmed by 6 bases and the J gene end by 7 bases; junction bases not matched to a gene: 7. The DNA for the CDR3 is TGTGCCAGCAGACCCGCCGGGACAGGGGGTGGCTACACCTTC. Its protein is CASRPAGTGGGYTF.

V usage is TRBV5-1 and J usage is TRBJ1-4; the match to TRBD1 covers 8 bases. Germline loops: CDR1 SGHRS, CDR2 YFSETQ. V gave up 7 bases and J gave up 8 bases; unmatched junction bases: 10. CDR3 size: 14 residues. The CDR3 DNA reads as TGCGCCAGCCGAACCGGACAGGGAGGAGAAAAACTGTTTTTT. Translation gives CASRTGQGGEKLFF.